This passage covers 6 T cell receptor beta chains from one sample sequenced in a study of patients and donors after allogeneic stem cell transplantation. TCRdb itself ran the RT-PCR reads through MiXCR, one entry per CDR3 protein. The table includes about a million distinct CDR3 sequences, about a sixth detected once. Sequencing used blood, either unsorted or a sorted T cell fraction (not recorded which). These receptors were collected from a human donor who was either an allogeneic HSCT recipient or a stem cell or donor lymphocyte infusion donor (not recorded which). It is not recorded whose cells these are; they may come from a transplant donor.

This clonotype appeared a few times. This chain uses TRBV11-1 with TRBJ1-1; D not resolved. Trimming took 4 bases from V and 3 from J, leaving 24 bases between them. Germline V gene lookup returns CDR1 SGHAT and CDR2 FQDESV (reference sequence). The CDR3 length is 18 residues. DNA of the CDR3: TGTGCCAGCAGCTCATATCCCGGCGGCGCGGACTTACACACTGAAGCTTTCTTT. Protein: CASSSYPGGADLHTEAFF.

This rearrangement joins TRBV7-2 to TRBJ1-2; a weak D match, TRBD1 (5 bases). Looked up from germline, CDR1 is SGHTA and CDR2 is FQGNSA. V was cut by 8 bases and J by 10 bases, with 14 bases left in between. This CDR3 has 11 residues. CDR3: CASQQGGTYTF. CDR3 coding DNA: TGTGCCAGCCAGCAAGGAGGGACCTACACCTTC. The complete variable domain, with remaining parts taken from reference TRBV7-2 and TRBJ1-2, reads GAGVSQSPSNKVTEKGKDVELRCDPISGHTALYWYRQSLGQGLEFLIYFQGNSAPDKSGLPSDRFSAERTGGSVSTLTIQRTQQEDSAVYLCASQQGGTYTFGSGTRLTVV.

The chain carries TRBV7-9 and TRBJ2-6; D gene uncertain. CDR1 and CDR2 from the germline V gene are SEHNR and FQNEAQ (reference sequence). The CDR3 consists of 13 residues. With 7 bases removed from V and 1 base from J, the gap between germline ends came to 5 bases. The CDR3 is CASTASGANVLTF. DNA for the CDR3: TGTGCCAGCACAGCTTCTGGGGCCAACGTCCTGACTTTC.

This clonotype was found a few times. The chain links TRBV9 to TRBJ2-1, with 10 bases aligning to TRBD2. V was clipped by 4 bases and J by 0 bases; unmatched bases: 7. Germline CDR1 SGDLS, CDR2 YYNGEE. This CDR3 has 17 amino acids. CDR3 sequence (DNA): TGTGCCAGCAGCTCTGTAGCGGGGGGATTCTCCTACAATGAGCAGTTCTTC. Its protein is CASSSVAGGFSYNEQFF. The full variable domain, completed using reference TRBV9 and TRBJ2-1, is DSGVTQTPKHLITATGQRVTLRCSPRSGDLSVYWYQQSLDQGLQFLIQYYNGEERAKGNILERFSAQQFPDLHSELNLSSLELGDSALYFCASSSVAGGFSYNEQFFGPGTRLTVL.

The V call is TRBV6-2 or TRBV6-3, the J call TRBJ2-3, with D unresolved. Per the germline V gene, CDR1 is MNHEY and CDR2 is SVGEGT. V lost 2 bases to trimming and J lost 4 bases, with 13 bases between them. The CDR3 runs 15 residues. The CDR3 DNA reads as TGTGCCAGCAGTTACACACGGGCGGCACCAGATACGCAGTATTTT. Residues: CASSYTRAAPDTQYF.

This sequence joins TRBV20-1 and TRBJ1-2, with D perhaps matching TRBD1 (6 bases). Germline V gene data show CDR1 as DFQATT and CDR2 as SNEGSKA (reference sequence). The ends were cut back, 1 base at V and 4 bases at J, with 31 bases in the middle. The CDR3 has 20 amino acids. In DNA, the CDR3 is TGCAGTGCTAGAGTGACGGGGGCAGGGATAGATCCAGATAATGTCTATGGCTACACCTTC. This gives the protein CSARVTGAGIDPDNVYGYTF.